This T cell receptor beta chain originates from a study of blood T cells in healthy people across ages. Study-wide results and limits: The percentage of naive T cells correlated strongly with TCR beta diversity. The authors considered diversity estimates from one million T cells to be underestimates.

Trimming removed 5 bases from V and 3 bases from J, with 11 bases in between. The CDR3 consists of 12 residues. Germline CDR1 SQVTM, CDR2 ANQGSEA. Notes on this clonotype: Its antigen is as yet unknown.

A second about 7 to 11 cycle PCR used barcoded and J-beta primers. Every cDNA was tagged by a template-switch adaptor with 12 random nucleotides. No fewer than 2.5 million CDR3-containing paired-end reads came from each sample. MiXCR, run by TCRdb on the 5' RACE reads, gives a single entry per CDR3 protein. In the table there are hundreds of thousands of distinct CDR3 sequences, approximately 52% of which are singletons. This clonotype originated in a woman of 80 years or more in good health. The sequenced sample was blood. This sequence joins TRBV29-1 and TRBJ2-7; tentatively, D is TRBD1 (5 bases). CDR3 sequence: CSVISGYYEQYF. The CDR3 DNA follows: TGCAGCGTTATCTCAGGGTACTACGAGCAGTACTTC.